The clone carrying this T cell receptor (beta chain) was picked up a small number of times. The antigen is undetermined. Produced via immunoSEQ multiplex PCR; TCRdb's table is partial and in-frame only. In the table there are around 68,000 clones, 70% to 80% of which are singletons. The TCR-sequenced patients were three responders to pembrolizumab. The sample comes from a study of PD-1 blockade in mismatch repair-deficient tumors. Study outcomes and limitations: After pembrolizumab, tumor-resident clones rose rapidly, then generally contracted before radiologic responses.

The sequences come from peripheral blood, collected 2 weeks after starting pembrolizumab. This clonotype originated in an adult with mismatch repair-deficient cancer.

CDR3 in amino acids: CASNQGTLSNYGYTF. The DNA of the CDR3 is TGCGCCAGCAACCAGGGAACTCTCTCTAACTATGGCTACACCTTC. The gene calls are TRBV5-1 and TRBJ1-2, with D tentatively TRBD1 (5 bases). The CDR3 is made up of 15 amino acids. Germline V gene lookup returns CDR1 SGHRS and CDR2 YFSETQ. Trimming shortened V by 6 bases and J by 0 bases, and 15 bases separated the two germline ends.